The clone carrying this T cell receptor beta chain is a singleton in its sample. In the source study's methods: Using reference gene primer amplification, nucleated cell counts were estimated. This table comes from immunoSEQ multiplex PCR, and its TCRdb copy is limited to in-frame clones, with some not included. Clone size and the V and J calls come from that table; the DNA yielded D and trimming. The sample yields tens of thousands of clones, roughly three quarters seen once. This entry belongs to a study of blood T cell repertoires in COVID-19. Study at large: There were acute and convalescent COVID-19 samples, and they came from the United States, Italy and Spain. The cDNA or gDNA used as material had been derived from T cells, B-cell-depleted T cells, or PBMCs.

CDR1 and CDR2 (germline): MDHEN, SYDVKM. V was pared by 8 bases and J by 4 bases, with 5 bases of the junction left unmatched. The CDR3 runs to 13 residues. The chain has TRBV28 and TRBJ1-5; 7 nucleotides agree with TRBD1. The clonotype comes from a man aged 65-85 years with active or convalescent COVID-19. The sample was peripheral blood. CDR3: CASSTGWNQPQHF. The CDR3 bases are TGTGCCAGCTCGACAGGGTGGAATCAGCCCCAGCATTTT.